The 7 T cell receptor beta chains listed next were all sequenced from one sample in a study of cytomegalovirus exposure and HLA in healthy donors. PCR amplification relied on 60 Vbeta primers (plus 13 Jbeta primers). Measured with immunoSEQ multiplex PCR; TCRdb has only the in-frame clones, and not every one. The repertoire has roughly 100,000 clones, roughly 74% of them found once; the top ten carry approximately 15%. Sequencing was carried out using PBMCs. The receptors come from a woman in her late teens or twenties in good health and CMV-seropositive.

The rearrangement joins TRBV19 to TRBJ2-3; 10 nucleotides agree with TRBD2. CDR1 is LNHDA and CDR2 is SQIVND in the germline V gene (reference sequence). Trimming at V came to 2 bases and at J to 10 bases, leaving 3 bases not matched to a gene. The CDR3 has 13 residues. The CDR3 nucleotides are TGTGCCAGTAGTATACTAGCGGGGGACTCGCAGTATTTT. This sequence encodes CASSILAGDSQYF.

The rearrangement joins TRBV28 to TRBJ2-3; 9 bases fit TRBD2. The germline V gene has CDR1 MDHEN and CDR2 SYDVKM. The CDR3 is 16 residues long. V was pared by 6 bases and J by 3 bases, with 10 bases of the junction left unmatched. Here the CDR3 reads CASSGGGGRRTDTQYF. CDR3 DNA: TGTGCCAGCAGCGGCGGGGGGGGCAGGAGGACAGATACGCAGTATTTT.

This sequence joins TRBV28 and TRBJ2-7, with D perhaps matching TRBD1 (6 bases). The germline gives CDR1 MDHEN, CDR2 SYDVKM. Trimming took 4 bases from V and 4 from J, leaving 11 bases between them. CDR3 length: 13 residues. CDR3 in amino acids: CASSYTGRYEQYF. The CDR3 DNA sequence: TGTGCCAGCAGTTATACAGGGCGGTACGAGCAGTACTTC.

The chain couples TRBV5-5 to TRBJ1-1; possibly TRBD1 for D (5 bases). Germline CDR1 SGHKS, CDR2 YYEKEE (reference sequence). The CDR3 loop spans 13 amino acids. V lost 0 bases to trimming and J lost 5 bases, with 8 bases between them. In DNA, the CDR3 is TGTGCCAGCAGCTTGGCATCAGGGACTGAAGCTTTCTTT. This sequence encodes CASSLASGTEAFF.

In its sample, this clone was seen once. The rearrangement links TRBV5-1 to TRBJ2-7; D ambiguous. Germline CDR1 and CDR2: SGHRS and YFSETQ. V lost 2 bases to trimming and J lost 2 bases, with 8 bases between them. This CDR3 comprises 13 residues. For the CDR3, the DNA is TGCGCCAGCAGCTTCCAAGCCACCTACGAGCAGTACTTC. Translated: CASSFQATYEQYF.

The V gene is TRBV19, the J gene TRBJ2-5, with a weak D call TRBD2 (6 bases). This CDR3 spans 13 amino acids. V shed 5 bases and J shed 5 bases, with 12 bases lying between them. Germline V CDR1 and CDR2: LNHDA, SQIVND (reference sequence). The CDR3 DNA sequence: TGTGCCAGTAGTTCGGGACTTTTGGAGACCCAGTACTTC. This gives the protein CASSSGLLETQYF.

This clone was recorded only once. The rearrangement links TRBV27 to TRBJ1-6, with D possibly being TRBD1 (6 bases). CDR1 and CDR2 (germline): MNHEY, SMNVEV (reference sequence). The CDR3 contains 17 residues. The V end was cut by 5 bases, the J end by 0 bases, with 14 bases between. CDR3 DNA sequence: TGTGCCAGCAGTCTCCAGGGACACCTCTCCTATAATTCACCCCTCCACTTT. Its translation is CASSLQGHLSYNSPLHF.